This is a list of T cell receptor beta chains from one sample in a study of T cell repertoires in cytomegalovirus infection. TCRdb used MiXCR to reprocess the reads, holding one entry per CDR3 protein. The sample has 100,000 to 150,000 distinct CDR3 sequences, around 25% seen once. Antigens for these TCRs are unknown. Sequencing was carried out using PBMCs, sequenced either directly or after in vitro stimulation (not recorded which). The receptor set was obtained from a human donor in good health (CMV status not recorded). Some clones in this sample may be carry-over from other donors' samples. Each CDR3 is given with its conserved first and last residue. The order of the fields is J gene, D gene, V gene, clone size, CDR3 protein, CDR3 DNA. D genes are given only for firm matches. Expanded clones are given a class, and other clones once, few, many or no size at all.

>TRBJ2-1|TRBD2|TRBV20-1|few
CSARAHITTSSHEQFF
TGCAGTGCTAGGGCCCACATTACGACTAGCAGCCATGAGCAGTTCTTC
>TRBJ2-3|.|TRBV29-1|few
CSVEDLAGTDTQYF
TGCAGCGTTGAAGATCTTGCGGGCACAGATACGCAGTATTTT
>TRBJ1-4|TRBD1|TRBV12-5|.
CASGPGTGLNEKLFF
TGTGCTAGTGGTCCGGGGACAGGGCTTAATGAAAAACTGTTTTTT
>TRBJ2-1|.|TRBV7-3|many
CASSSDRVKQFF
TGTGCCAGCAGCTCCGACAGAGTAAAGCAGTTCTTC
>TRBJ1-5|.|TRBV28|.
CASSLTVSNQPQHF
TGTGCCAGCAGTTTGACAGTTAGCAATCAGCCCCAGCATTTT
>TRBJ1-6|TRBD1|TRBV6-1|.
CASSAGTVGSPLHF
TGTGCCAGCAGTGCCGGGACAGTAGGATCACCCCTCCACTTT
>TRBJ1-5|.|TRBV12-3/TRBV12-4|many
CASSLGAAEEQPQHF
TGTGCCAGCAGTCTTGGGGCGGCGGAAGAACAGCCCCAGCATTTT
>TRBJ1-1|.|TRBV2|few
CASSESGFAEAFF
TGTGCCAGCAGTGAATCCGGGTTTGCTGAAGCTTTCTTT
>TRBJ2-5|.|TRBV6-6|few
CASTASLGADQETQYF
TGTGCCAGCACTGCCAGTCTTGGGGCAGATCAAGAGACCCAGTACTTC
>TRBJ1-2|TRBD1|TRBV29-1|.
CSVRDRGRGYTF
TGCAGCGTTCGCGACAGGGGGCGCGGCTACACCTTC
>TRBJ2-5|.|TRBV28|few
CASCLGLARETQYF
TGTGCCAGCTGTCTCGGGTTAGCCAGAGAGACCCAGTACTTC
>TRBJ1-1|.|TRBV7-2|many
CASSLATGMNTEAFF
TGTGCCAGCAGCTTAGCTACAGGGATGAACACTGAAGCTTTCTTT
>TRBJ2-1|TRBD2|TRBV10-3|.
CAISESTSGRLSSYNEQFF
TGTGCCATCAGTGAGTCGACTAGCGGGAGACTTAGCTCCTACAATGAGCAGTTCTTC